A single T cell receptor beta chain is shown here with its context. The antigen remains unidentified. Using a J-beta primer mix together with a sample-barcoded 5' primer, a second PCR was run for roughly 7 to 11 cycles. Each cDNA molecule, via a template-switch adaptor with 12 random nucleotides, was tagged. Each CDR3 protein is one row after TCRdb ran MiXCR on the 5' RACE reads. Seen here are fewer than 750,000 distinct CDR3 sequences, 52% observed once, and the top ten hold less than 15%. This record belongs to a study of blood T cells in healthy people across ages. Findings and limits, study-wide: Unsorted PBMC input precluded a conclusive naive versus antigen-experienced comparison.

The TCR sequence derives from a woman older than 75 in good health. The material sequenced was blood.

CDR3 protein: CASSEMIFYGYTF. The CDR3 DNA reads TGTGCCAGCAGTGAAATGATATTCTATGGCTACACCTTC. The chain employs TRBV6-1 and TRBJ1-2, with D unclear. Trimming cost V 2 bases and J 4 bases, with 8 bases left between them. This CDR3 is 13 amino acids long. Germline CDR1 reads MNHNS; CDR2 reads SASEGT.